The TCR beta chain described here comes from a study of T cell changes during pregnancy in multiple sclerosis. Clones were sequenced by immunoSEQ multiplex PCR, and TCRdb holds only the in-frame ones, with some missing. The sample consists of around 80,000 clones, about 91% of them appearing once. Germline V gene data show CDR1 as SGHRS and CDR2 as YFSETQ. This CDR3 is built from 15 residues. Between the trimmed V and J ends, which lost 1 base and 5 bases, there was a span of 14 bases. The rearrangement joins TRBV5-1 to TRBJ2-3; possibly TRBD2 for D (6 bases). The sample was peripheral blood, taken before pregnancy. The TCR was taken from a female donor with multiple sclerosis, enrolled in a pregnancy study. The CDR3, as DNA: TGCGCCAGCAGCTTGCGCGGGACGGTTATAGATACGCAGTATTTT. Amino acid sequence: CASSLRGTVIDTQYF.